This T cell receptor beta chain was observed in a study of blood T cells in healthy people across ages. The study, taken as a whole, reports: Diversity of TCR beta correlated strongly with naive T cell percentage. The unsorted PBMCs prevented any conclusive comparison of naive versus antigen-experienced cells.

For the second PCR, which ran for about 7 to 11 cycles, a sample-barcoded 5' primer and a J-beta primer mix were used. TCRdb redid the calling of the 5' RACE reads with MiXCR, one entry per CDR3 protein. The repertoire holds 1,800,000 or so distinct CDR3 sequences, approximately 39% seen once, with roughly 23% in the top ten. The CDR3 runs 20 residues. Regarding this clonotype: What it binds is unknown.

The sample comprised blood. The TCR comes from a human donor in good health. This sequence joins TRBV1 and TRBJ2-2; the DNA was not compared with TRBD1, the D call given in the table. TRBV1 is reported as a pseudogene. CDR3 sequence reads: CTSSQVLFLGAVANTGELFF. The CDR3 DNA reads TGCACCAGCAGCCAAGTCCTATTTTTAGGGGCCGTTGCGAACACCGGGGAGCTGTTTTTT.